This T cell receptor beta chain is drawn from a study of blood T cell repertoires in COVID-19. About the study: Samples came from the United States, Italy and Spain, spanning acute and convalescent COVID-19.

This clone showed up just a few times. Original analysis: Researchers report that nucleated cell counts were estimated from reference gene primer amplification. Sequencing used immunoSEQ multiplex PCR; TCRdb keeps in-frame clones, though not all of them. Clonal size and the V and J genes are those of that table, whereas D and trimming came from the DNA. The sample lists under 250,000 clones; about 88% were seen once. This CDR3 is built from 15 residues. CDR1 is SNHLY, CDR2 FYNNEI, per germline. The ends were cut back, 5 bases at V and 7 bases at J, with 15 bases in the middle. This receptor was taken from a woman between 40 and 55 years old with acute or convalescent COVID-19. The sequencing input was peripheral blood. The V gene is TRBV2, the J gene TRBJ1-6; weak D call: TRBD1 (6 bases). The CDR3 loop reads CASSKQGALNSPLHF. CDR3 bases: TGTGCCAGCAGTAAACAGGGCGCCCTAAATTCACCCCTCCACTTT.